This entry lists 10 T cell receptor beta chains sequenced from one sample in a study of T cell responses to AZD1222 COVID-19 vaccine. TCRdb keeps only in-frame clones here, not all; method: immunoSEQ multiplex PCR. Of 150,000 or so clones in the sample, roughly 90% are singletons; the top ten hold around 1.3%. This specimen consisted of peripheral blood, obtained on day 0 of AZD1222 vaccination. These receptors were obtained from an adult in good health.

This chain uses TRBV6-2 or TRBV6-3 with TRBJ2-4; 10 bases line up with TRBD2. The CDR3 has 18 residues. V shed 5 bases and J 0 bases; nucleotides not matched to a gene: 10. Germline CDR1 is MNHEY and CDR2 is SVGEGT. Here the CDR3 DNA reads TGTGCCAGCAGTCCCCGGGTAGCGGGAGGATTAGCCAAAAACATTCAGTACTTC. This sequence encodes CASSPRVAGGLAKNIQYF.

The CDR3 DNA follows: TGCGCCAGCAGCTCCCAGCAACAAGGCTACACCTTC. As protein: CASSSQQQGYTF. The chain employs TRBV5-1 and TRBJ1-2; D not certain. CDR3 size: 12 residues. Germline V gene lookup returns CDR1 SGHRS and CDR2 YFSETQ. With 3 bases removed from V and 8 bases from J, the gap between germline ends came to 11 bases.

This clone was recorded a few times. The chain carries TRBV6-2 or TRBV6-3 and TRBJ2-7; D unresolved. This CDR3 is 14 amino acids long. V lost 2 bases and J 4 bases, leaving 12 bases between the germline ends. Germline V gives CDR1 MNHEY, CDR2 SVGEGT. The CDR3 DNA reads TGTGCCAGCAGTTACGCCGCCAGCGCATACGAGCAGTACTTC. Its protein is CASSYAASAYEQYF.

The chain couples TRBV5-1 to TRBJ1-6; no clear D gene. This CDR3 has 15 residues. The germline V gene encodes CDR1 SGHRS and CDR2 YFSETQ. Trimming removed 5 bases at V and 6 bases at J, with 15 bases between. The CDR3 here is CASRLEVVANSPLHF. The CDR3 DNA follows: TGCGCCAGCAGACTGGAGGTAGTAGCTAATTCACCCCTCCACTTT. Complete variable domain (other parts from reference TRBV5-1 and TRBJ1-6): KAGVTQTPRYLIKTRGQQVTLSCSPISGHRSVSWYQQTPGQGLQFLFEYFSETQRNKGNFPGRFSGRQFSNSRSEMNVSTLELGDSALYLCASRLEVVANSPLHFGNGTRLTVT.

CDR3 bases: TGTGCCAGCAGCCAAGGGGGCGGGAACACTGAAGCTTTCTTT. It translates to CASSQGGGNTEAFF. The chain recombines TRBV3-1 (or the pseudogene TRBV3-2) with TRBJ1-1, with D possibly matching TRBD1 (5 bases). The CDR3 has 14 amino acids. Trimming pared 1 base from V and 1 base from J, leaving 7 bases between. Germline V gene data show CDR1 as LGHDT and CDR2 as YNNKEL (reference sequence).

J is TRBJ1-6 and V is TRBV30; 7 bases agree with TRBD1. Germline lookup yields CDR1 GTSNPN and CDR2 SVGIG (reference sequence). CDR3 length: 13 residues. J lost 7 bases, V lost 5 bases, and 5 bases had no gene match. CDR3 sequence: CAWETGQNSPLHF. The CDR3 region has the DNA TGTGCCTGGGAGACAGGGCAAAATTCACCCCTCCACTTT.

The chain is built from TRBV7-2 and TRBJ1-1, with D unclear. V was shortened by 2 bases and J by 1 base, with 11 bases between the two germline ends. Germline V gives CDR1 SGHTA, CDR2 FQGNSA. The CDR3 has 15 amino acids. CDR3 region: CASSLNVPQNTEAFF. CDR3 nucleotides: TGTGCCAGCAGCTTAAACGTTCCACAGAACACTGAAGCTTTCTTT.

The chain joins TRBV5-4 to TRBJ2-7; 8 positions agree with TRBD2. Per the germline V gene, CDR1 is SGHNT and CDR2 is YYREEE (reference sequence). The CDR3 sequence is 15 residues long. V gave up 0 bases and J gave up 2 bases; unmatched junction bases: 4. Here the CDR3 reads CASSLEAGGAYEQYF. The CDR3 DNA reads TGTGCCAGCAGCTTGGAGGCGGGAGGAGCCTACGAGCAGTACTTC.

The CDR3 bases are TGCGCCAGCAGCCAAGGGGGCGGGGGGTTCAATTCACCCCTCCACTTT. Translation: CASSQGGGGFNSPLHF. The J gene is TRBJ1-6, the V gene TRBV4-1; D may be TRBD1 (5 bases). The CDR3 is 16 residues long. Deletions cut 1 base from V and 7 bases from J, with 14 bases between. Per the germline V gene, CDR1 is MGHRA and CDR2 is YSYEKL.

In the case of this clone: At one boundary the junction diverges from the germline segment, which might be a read error. This chain uses TRBV28 with TRBJ2-1; D is undetermined. Germline lookup yields CDR1 MDHEN and CDR2 SYDVKM. CDR3 length: 13 residues. The CDR3 loop reads CASSFISSPTVLF. The CDR3 DNA reads as TGTGCCAGCAGTTTTATCAGCTCGCCTACAGTACTCTTC.